The rows below give T cell receptor beta chains drawn from one sample of a study of T cell responses to AZD1222 COVID-19 vaccine. TCRdb keeps only in-frame clones here, not all; method: immunoSEQ multiplex PCR. The sample carries around 110,000 clones, roughly 85% recorded once. The source material was peripheral blood, sampled on day 0 of MenACWY control vaccination. All receptors come from an adult in good health. Both conserved end residues are part of each CDR3. D genes are given only for firm matches. Size is stated for part of the rows, as once, few or many counts, or as a class when the clone is expanded.

TRBJ1-2,.,TRBV4-2,.,17,CASSQEARLGPTRGYTF,TGTGCCAGCAGCCAAGAAGCGAGGTTGGGACCCACCCGGGGCTACACCTTC
TRBJ1-2,.,TRBV5-6,TRBD1,14,CASSRSDREYGYTF,TGTGCCAGCAGTCGATCGGACAGGGAATATGGCTACACCTTC
TRBJ2-3,once,TRBV19,TRBD1,17,CASSTLGTGGITDTQYF,TGTGCCAGTAGTACCCTGGGGACAGGGGGTATCACAGATACGCAGTATTTT
TRBJ1-6,.,TRBV15,TRBD1,17,CATSSDEWGQTNSPLHF,TGTGCCACCAGCAGTGATGAATGGGGACAGACTAATTCACCCCTCCACTTT
TRBJ2-7,.,TRBV19,TRBD1,16,CASSSSGQGPRYEQYF,TGTGCCAGTAGTTCATCCGGACAGGGCCCCCGCTACGAGCAGTACTTC
TRBJ1-2,.,TRBV6-5,TRBD1,13,CASSYTDRGGYTF,TGTGCCAGCAGTTACACGGACAGGGGCGGCTACACCTTC
TRBJ2-3,once,TRBV6-5,TRBD2,15,CASSFGLAGTDTQYF,TGTGCCAGCAGTTTCGGACTAGCGGGCACAGATACGCAGTATTTT
TRBJ2-5,once,TRBV24-1,.,16,CATSGLGKRSEETQYF,TGTGCCACCAGTGGACTGGGGAAGAGGAGCGAAGAGACCCAGTACTTC
TRBJ1-2,.,TRBV29-1,.,14,CSVFPGGANYGYTF,TGCAGCGTTTTTCCGGGGGGCGCGAACTATGGCTACACCTTC
TRBJ1-5,few,TRBV27,.,17,CASSLPSIPSSNQPQHF,TGTGCCAGCAGTTTACCATCTATCCCGTCCAGCAATCAGCCCCAGCATTTT
TRBJ2-1,.,TRBV28,.,16,CASSYGWGAPNNEQFF,TGTGCCAGCAGCTATGGGTGGGGGGCCCCAAACAATGAGCAGTTCTTC
TRBJ1-2,.,TRBV7-2,TRBD1,15,CASSTRDRGDYGYTF,TGTGCCAGCAGCACACGGGACAGGGGGGACTATGGCTACACCTTC
TRBJ1-2,.,TRBV29-1,.,13,CSVGRDTNYGYTF,TGCAGCGTTGGAAGGGACACCAACTATGGCTACACCTTC
TRBJ1-2,.,TRBV19,.,14,CASSTLDSDYGYTF,TGTGCCAGTAGTACGTTGGACAGTGACTATGGCTACACCTTC
TRBJ1-1,.,TRBV5-4,.,14,CASSLAGRHTEAFF,TGTGCCAGCAGCTTGGCAGGGCGCCACACTGAAGCTTTCTTT
TRBJ2-5,.,TRBV3-1/TRBV3-2,.,16,CASSPMLQATGETQYF,TGTGCCAGCAGCCCGATGTTGCAGGCGACGGGGGAGACCCAGTACTTC